This passage covers 26 T cell receptor beta chains from one sample sequenced in a study of T-cell memory formation after mild COVID-19. TCRdb reprocessed the 5' RACE reads with MiXCR, giving one entry per CDR3 protein. The table records some 290,000 distinct CDR3 sequences, roughly 15% of them present only once. Sequencing used PBMCs or a T cell subset sorted from them (not recorded which). These receptors were taken from a man in his late teens or twenties who had mild COVID-19 (a few samples of this study predate the infection). Cell type and time point are not known.

This clonotype was seen a few times. The V gene is TRBV19, the J gene TRBJ1-1; 8 nucleotides line up with TRBD1. This CDR3 spans 13 amino acids. V was pared by 8 bases and J by 5 bases, with 7 bases of the junction left unmatched. Germline values: CDR1 LNHDA, CDR2 SQIVND (reference sequence). The CDR3: CASGLGQATEAFF. CDR3 nucleotides: TGTGCCAGTGGCCTGGGACAGGCAACTGAAGCTTTCTTT.

V gene TRBV7-9 combines with J gene TRBJ2-7; TRBD1 is a possible D gene (5 bases). Germline V gene data show CDR1 as SEHNR and CDR2 as FQNEAQ (reference sequence). The CDR3 loop spans 15 amino acids. V lost 2 bases and J lost 3, with 14 bases in between. For the CDR3, the DNA is TGTGCCAGCAGCTTAAGTAGGACACGGAGCTACGAGCAGTACTTC. Translated, it gives CASSLSRTRSYEQYF.

At least ten counts were recorded for this clonotype. The chain recombines TRBV5-4 with TRBJ2-6; tentatively, D is TRBD1 (5 bases). Trimming pared 4 bases from V and 10 bases from J, leaving 15 bases between. Germline CDR1 and CDR2: SGHNT and YYREEE (reference sequence). This CDR3 is built from 14 residues. The CDR3 DNA is TGTGCCAGCAGCCTGGAGACAGTAGGGAACGTCCTGACTTTC. Encoded protein: CASSLETVGNVLTF.

This clonotype appeared a few times. This sequence joins TRBV27 and TRBJ2-3; TRBD2 agrees at 11 bases. V shed 8 bases and J 4 bases; nucleotides not matched to a gene: 2. This CDR3 spans 13 amino acids. CDR1 and CDR2 from the germline V gene are MNHEY and SMNVEV (reference sequence). The CDR3 DNA sequence: TGTGCCAGCCTTAGCGGGGGGGCAGATACGCAGTATTTT. This gives the protein CASLSGGADTQYF.

This rearrangement joins TRBV4-2 to TRBJ2-1; 7 bases line up with TRBD2. The J segment lost 2 bases and the V segment lost 0 bases, leaving 4 bases of the junction unmatched. Germline V lookup: CDR1 LGHNA, CDR2 YNFKEQ. The CDR3 consists of 16 residues. This CDR3 reads CASSQERTSPYNEQFF. CDR3 bases: TGTGCCAGCAGCCAAGAAAGGACTAGTCCCTACAATGAGCAGTTCTTC.

This clonotype was seen a few times. This sequence joins TRBV3-1 and TRBJ1-5; D might be TRBD1 (5 bases). CDR3 size: 14 residues. Germline CDR1 LGHDT, CDR2 YNNKEL (reference sequence). V was cut by 4 bases and J by 7 bases, with 14 bases left in between. DNA for the CDR3: TGTGCCAGCAGCCCCCTCGGGGGGGACCAGCCCCAGCATTTT. It codes for CASSPLGGDQPQHF.

V is TRBV12-3 or TRBV12-4 and J is TRBJ1-6, with 11 bases fitting TRBD1. This CDR3 contains 15 residues. J was trimmed by 10 bases and V by 6 bases; bases with no gene match: 8. The CDR3 region has the DNA TGTGCCAGCAGCCGGCCCGGGACAGGGGGATCACCCCTCCACTTT. This sequence encodes CASSRPGTGGSPLHF.

This clonotype was counted a few times. The rearrangement links TRBV27 to TRBJ1-3; D is ambiguous. With 0 bases removed from V and 3 bases from J, the gap between germline ends came to 6 bases. Germline CDR1 is MNHEY and CDR2 is SMNVEV (reference sequence). The CDR3 length is 14 residues. The DNA of the CDR3 is TGTGCCAGCAGTTTATCTGACGGTGGAAACACCATATATTTT. It codes for CASSLSDGGNTIYF.

In its sample, this clonotype was seen a few times. The J gene is TRBJ2-5, the V gene TRBV6-1; 8 nucleotides agree with TRBD1. Unmatched junction bases numbered 13, after V lost 8 bases and J lost 5 bases. Per the germline V gene, CDR1 is MNHNS and CDR2 is SASEGT. There are 15 residues in the CDR3. The CDR3 reads CASAQWQGAGETQYF. DNA of the CDR3: TGTGCCAGCGCACAGTGGCAGGGGGCGGGGGAGACCCAGTACTTC.

The chain combines TRBV11-2 with TRBJ1-6; weak D call: TRBD1 (6 bases). With 5 bases removed from V and 8 bases from J, the gap between germline ends came to 10 bases. This CDR3 contains 13 residues. CDR1 and CDR2 (germline): SGHAT, FQNNGV. DNA for the CDR3: TGTGCCAGCAGCGCTTACAGGGATTCACCCCTCCACTTT. Protein sequence: CASSAYRDSPLHF. The full variable domain, completed using reference TRBV11-2 and TRBJ1-6, is EAGVAQSPRYKIIEKRQSVAFWCNPISGHATLYWYQQILGQGPKLLIQFQNNGVVDDSQLPKDRFSAERLKGVDSTLKIQPAKLEDSAVYLCASSAYRDSPLHFGNGTRLTVT.

The gene calls are TRBV6-4 and TRBJ2-3, with 8 bases lining up with TRBD2. J was trimmed by 1 base and V by 2 bases; bases with no gene match: 2. From germline, CDR1 is MRHNA and CDR2 SNTAGT. This CDR3 is built from 15 residues. This chain's CDR3 is CASSDVSGGTDTQYF. The DNA for the CDR3 is TGTGCCAGCAGTGACGTTAGCGGGGGCACAGATACGCAGTATTTT.

This clonotype has just a few counts. The rearrangement uses TRBV4-1 and TRBJ2-3; TRBD1 or TRBD2 may be the D gene (6 bases each). V was pared by 4 bases and J by 1 base, with 15 bases between. The CDR3 length is 16 residues. In germline, CDR1 is MGHRA, CDR2 YSYEKL. CDR3 nucleotides: TGCGCCAGCAGCCGACGGTGGGGGGCTGGCACAGATACGCAGTATTTT. The encoded protein is CASSRRWGAGTDTQYF.

V gene TRBV7-3 combines with J gene TRBJ2-1; 7 positions match TRBD1. Germline CDR1 SGHTA, CDR2 FQGTGA. The V segment lost 5 bases and the J segment 8 bases; nucleotides outside the gene matches: 9. The CDR3 covers 14 residues. The CDR3 spells CASSAEFTGDEQFF. Here the CDR3 DNA reads TGTGCCAGCAGCGCAGAATTTACAGGGGATGAGCAGTTCTTC.

CDR3 protein: CASSQDRLLSLDTQYF. The CDR3 DNA is TGTGCCAGCAGCCAAGATCGCCTACTGTCACTGGATACGCAGTATTTT. The rearrangement uses TRBV4-2 and TRBJ2-3; D call uncertain. The CDR3 is 16 residues long. V dropped 0 bases and J dropped 6 bases, with 16 bases sitting between them. CDR1 is LGHNA and CDR2 is YNFKEQ in the germline V gene.

This clonotype was observed a few times. The rearrangement links TRBV7-6 to TRBJ2-5, with D perhaps TRBD1 or TRBD2 (5 bases each). Germline loops: CDR1 SGHVS, CDR2 FNYEAQ. The CDR3 spans 15 residues. Trimming shortened V by 5 bases and J by 5 bases, and 18 bases separated the two germline ends. CDR3: CASSVRDLKRETQYF. Here the CDR3 DNA reads TGTGCCAGCAGCGTCCGGGACCTCAAGCGGGAGACCCAGTACTTC.

This clonotype was picked up a small number of times. This chain uses TRBV5-5 with TRBJ2-3; D gene unclear. The CDR3 totals 14 residues. Germline assignment: CDR1 SGHKS and CDR2 YYEKEE (reference sequence). V was clipped by 6 bases and J by 0 bases, with 11 bases between them. The CDR3 DNA reads as TGTGCCAGCACTACTCGTGCTAGCACAGATACGCAGTATTTT. Translating it yields CASTTRASTDTQYF.

This chain links TRBV12-3 or TRBV12-4 with TRBJ2-5, with 8 bases matching TRBD2. V shed 6 bases and J 3 bases; nucleotides not matched to a gene: 6. The CDR3 covers 14 residues. CDR3 in amino acids: CASRNTGGKETQYF. Written as DNA, the CDR3 is TGTGCCAGCAGGAATACGGGGGGGAAAGAGACCCAGTACTTC.

This rearrangement joins TRBV29-1 to TRBJ1-5, with 11 bases identical to TRBD1. V lost 1 base and J lost 1; bases outside the gene matches: 6. Germline CDR1 is SQVTM and CDR2 is ANQGSEA. The CDR3 extends over 17 amino acids. DNA for the CDR3: TGCAGCGTTGAAGTCGGACAGGGGGCGATCAGCAATCAGCCCCAGCATTTT. Its protein is CSVEVGQGAISNQPQHF. Combining the CDR3 with reference TRBV29-1 and TRBJ1-5 gives the whole variable domain SAVISQKPSRDICQRGTSLTIQCQVDSQVTMMFWYRQQPGQSLTLIATANQGSEATYESGFVIDKFPISRPNLTFSTLTVSNMSPEDSSIYLCSVEVGQGAISNQPQHFGDGTRLSIL.

V and J are TRBV29-1 and TRBJ1-2, with D perhaps TRBD1 (6 bases). V gave up 7 bases and J gave up 6 bases, with 15 bases separating them. The CDR3 runs 12 residues. CDR1 is SQVTM, CDR2 ANQGSEA, per germline. This CDR3 is CSETDRLDGYTF. The CDR3 nucleotides read TGCAGCGAAACCGACAGGTTGGATGGCTACACCTTC.

The chain carries TRBV11-2 and TRBJ2-6, with D perhaps being TRBD1 or TRBD2 (6 bases each). CDR3 length equals 19 residues. Trimming took 2 bases from V and 2 from J, leaving 19 bases between them. The germline V gene has CDR1 SGHAT and CDR2 FQNNGV. The CDR3 bases are TGTGCCAGCAGCTTAAGAACCATCGTAGGGGGGACTGGGGCCAACGTCCTGACTTTC. Protein: CASSLRTIVGGTGANVLTF.

The chain recombines TRBV7-9 with TRBJ1-2; a weak D match, TRBD1 (6 bases). There are 15 residues in the CDR3. Germline V gene sequence: CDR1 SEHNR, CDR2 FQNEAQ (reference sequence). V gave up 6 bases and J gave up 7 bases, with 21 bases separating them. CDR3 sequence reads: CASSSRRGAQAGYTF. CDR3 DNA: TGTGCCAGCAGTTCCAGGCGGGGGGCGCAAGCTGGCTACACCTTC.

The rearrangement links TRBV2 to TRBJ2-5; D is possibly TRBD2 (6 bases). This CDR3 comprises 16 residues. Germline V gene lookup returns CDR1 SNHLY and CDR2 FYNNEI. V gave up 1 base and J gave up 5 bases, with 17 bases separating them. CDR3 DNA sequence: TGTGCCAGCAGTGAAGGTCGGGATCATCGGGGGGAGACCCAGTACTTC. Protein sequence: CASSEGRDHRGETQYF. The entire variable domain, with the rest obtained from reference TRBV2 and TRBJ2-5, is as follows: EPEVTQTPSHQVTQMGQEVILRCVPISNHLYFYWYRQILGQKVEFLVSFYNNEISEKSEIFDDQFSVERPDGSNFTLKIRSTKLEDSAMYFCASSEGRDHRGETQYFGPGTRLLVL.

This clonotype was seen a few times. The chain is built from TRBV6-6 and TRBJ2-7, with D hard to call. Germline V gene sequence: CDR1 MNHNY, CDR2 SVGAGI (reference sequence). The CDR3 totals 11 residues. V shed 8 bases and J shed 2 bases, with 7 bases lying between them. The CDR3 DNA follows: TGTGCCAGCGTCGGCACCTACGAGCAGTACTTC. Its translation: CASVGTYEQYF.

V usage is TRBV23-1 and J usage is TRBJ2-7; possibly TRBD1 or TRBD2 for D (5 bases each). TRBV23-1 is known as an ORF, though its function is uncertain. With 6 bases removed from V and 6 bases from J, the gap between germline ends came to 18 bases. The CDR3 is 14 amino acids. The CDR3 bases are TGCGCCAGCAGACCAGCGGCCAGGGCGTGCGAGCAGTACTTC. It translates to CASRPAARACEQYF.

The chain joins TRBV5-4 to TRBJ2-1; D possibly matches TRBD1 or TRBD2 (5 bases each). Trimming cost V 2 bases and J 8 bases, with 14 bases left between them. This CDR3 is 14 amino acids long. Germline CDR1 is SGHNT and CDR2 is YYREEE (reference sequence). The CDR3 DNA sequence: TGTGCCAGCAGCTTATCCGGGGCAAGGGATGAGCAGTTCTTC. This gives the protein CASSLSGARDEQFF.

V usage is TRBV4-2 and J usage is TRBJ1-1; possibly TRBD1 for D (6 bases). With 0 bases removed from V and 5 bases from J, the gap between germline ends came to 19 bases. Per the germline V gene, CDR1 is LGHNA and CDR2 is YNFKEQ. The CDR3 consists of 17 residues. CDR3 nucleotide sequence: TGTGCCAGCAGCCAAGATGCGCAGGGGCAGGTGCGGACTGAAGCTTTCTTT. This sequence encodes CASSQDAQGQVRTEAFF.